At least ten counts were recorded for the clone carrying this TCR beta chain. Construction of TCR beta libraries relied on iRepertoire HTBI primers and on Arm-PCR targeting CDR3 regions. TCRdb reprocessed the multiplex PCR reads with MiXCR, giving one entry per CDR3 protein. The table shows around 300,000 distinct CDR3 sequences, with 20% to 25% occurring only once. CDR3 size: 13 residues. Trimming shortened V by 5 bases and J by 6 bases, and 14 bases separated the two germline ends. From germline, CDR1 is LGHDT and CDR2 YNNKEL (reference sequence). The data were taken from a study of regulatory T cells in long-lasting Graves disease. Indicated time point: persistent/refractory GD, antithyroid drugs over 5 years with positive TRAb. PBMC-derived RNA was used for the TCR library.

The TCR originated in a female donor with Graves disease. Sequencing used peripheral blood mononuclear cells (PBMCs), obtained when the disease was refractory, from a patient treated with antithyroid drugs. The J gene is TRBJ2-7, the V gene TRBV3-1; weak D call: TRBD1 (6 bases). CDR3 protein: CASSDYTGFEQYF. CDR3 nucleotide sequence: TGTGCCAGCAGCGACTACACAGGGTTCGAGCAGTACTTC.